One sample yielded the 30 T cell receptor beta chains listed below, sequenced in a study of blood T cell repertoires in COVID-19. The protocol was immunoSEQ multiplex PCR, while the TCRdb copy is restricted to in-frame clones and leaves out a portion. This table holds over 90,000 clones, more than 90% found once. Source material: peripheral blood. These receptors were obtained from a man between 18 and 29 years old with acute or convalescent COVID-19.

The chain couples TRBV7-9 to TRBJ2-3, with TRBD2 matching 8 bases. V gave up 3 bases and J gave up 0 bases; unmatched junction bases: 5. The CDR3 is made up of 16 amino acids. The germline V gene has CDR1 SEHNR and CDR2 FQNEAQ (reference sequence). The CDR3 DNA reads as TGTGCCAGCAGCTTCTCACTAGCGGTTAGCACAGATACGCAGTATTTT. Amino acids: CASSFSLAVSTDTQYF.

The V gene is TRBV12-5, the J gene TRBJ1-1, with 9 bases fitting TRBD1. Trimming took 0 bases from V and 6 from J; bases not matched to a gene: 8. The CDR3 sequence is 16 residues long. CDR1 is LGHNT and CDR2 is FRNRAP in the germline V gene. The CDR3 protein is CASGLVLRQGVAEAFF. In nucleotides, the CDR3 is TGTGCTAGTGGTTTGGTTCTCCGACAGGGGGTGGCTGAAGCTTTCTTT.

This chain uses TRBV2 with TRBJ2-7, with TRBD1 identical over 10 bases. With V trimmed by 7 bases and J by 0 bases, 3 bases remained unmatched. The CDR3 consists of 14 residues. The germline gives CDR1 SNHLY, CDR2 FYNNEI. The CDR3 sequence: CASNWDRGSYEQYF. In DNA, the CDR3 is TGTGCCAGCAACTGGGACAGGGGCTCCTACGAGCAGTACTTC.

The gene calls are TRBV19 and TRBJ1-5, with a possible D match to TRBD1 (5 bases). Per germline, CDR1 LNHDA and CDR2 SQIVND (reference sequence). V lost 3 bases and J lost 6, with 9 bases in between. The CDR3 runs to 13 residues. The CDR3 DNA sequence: TGTGCCAGTAGTATGTGGGGGGGTCAGCCCCAGCATTTT. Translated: CASSMWGGQPQHF.

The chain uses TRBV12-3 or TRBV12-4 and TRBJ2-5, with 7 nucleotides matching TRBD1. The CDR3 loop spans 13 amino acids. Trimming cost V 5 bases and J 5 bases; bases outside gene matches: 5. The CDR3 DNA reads TGTGCCAGCAGTCTCATCAGGGGGGAGACCCAGTACTTC. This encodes CASSLIRGETQYF.

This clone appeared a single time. The chain's CDR3 is CSVVSAPRAEQYF. CDR3 in DNA: TGCAGCGTTGTTAGCGCCCCCCGCGCCGAGCAGTACTTC. The chain recombines TRBV29-1 with TRBJ2-7; D might be TRBD2 (5 bases). The CDR3 has 13 amino acids. Germline V gives CDR1 SQVTM, CDR2 ANQGSEA. V lost 4 bases and J lost 6, with 16 bases in between.

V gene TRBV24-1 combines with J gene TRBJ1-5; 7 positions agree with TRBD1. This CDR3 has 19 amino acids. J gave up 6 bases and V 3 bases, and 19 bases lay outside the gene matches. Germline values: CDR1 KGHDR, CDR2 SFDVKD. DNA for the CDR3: TGTGCCACCAGTGATGGTTTGACCGGTGGCAGGGGGGTGGGTCAGCCCCAGCATTTT. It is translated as CATSDGLTGGRGVGQPQHF.

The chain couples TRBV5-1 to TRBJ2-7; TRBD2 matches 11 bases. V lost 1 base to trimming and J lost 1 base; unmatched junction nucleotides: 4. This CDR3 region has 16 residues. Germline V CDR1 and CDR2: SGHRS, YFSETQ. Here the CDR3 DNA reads TGCGCCAGCAGCTTGCTGGGACTAGCGGTGTCCTACGAGCAGTACTTC. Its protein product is CASSLLGLAVSYEQYF. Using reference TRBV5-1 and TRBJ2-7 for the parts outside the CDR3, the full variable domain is KAGVTQTPRYLIKTRGQQVTLSCSPISGHRSVSWYQQTPGQGLQFLFEYFSETQRNKGNFPGRFSGRQFSNSRSEMNVSTLELGDSALYLCASSLLGLAVSYEQYFGPGTRLTVT.

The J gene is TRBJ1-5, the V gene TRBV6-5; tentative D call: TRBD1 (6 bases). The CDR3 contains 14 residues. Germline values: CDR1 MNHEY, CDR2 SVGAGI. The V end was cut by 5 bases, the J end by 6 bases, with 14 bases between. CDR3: CASSPQGQRQPQHF. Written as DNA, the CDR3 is TGTGCCAGCAGTCCTCAGGGGCAGCGTCAGCCCCAGCATTTT.

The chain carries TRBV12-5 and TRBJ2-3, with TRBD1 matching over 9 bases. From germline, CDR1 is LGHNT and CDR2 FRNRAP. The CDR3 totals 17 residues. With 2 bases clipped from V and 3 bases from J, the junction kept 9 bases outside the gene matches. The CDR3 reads CASGLTTRDRVTDTQYF. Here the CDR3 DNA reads TGTGCTAGTGGTTTGACTACCCGGGACAGGGTTACAGATACGCAGTATTTT. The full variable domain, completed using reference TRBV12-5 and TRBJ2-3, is DARVTQTPRHKVTEMGQEVTMRCQPILGHNTVFWYRQTMMQGLELLAYFRNRAPLDDSGMPKDRFSAEMPDATLATLKIQPSEPRDSAVYFCASGLTTRDRVTDTQYFGPGTRLTVL.

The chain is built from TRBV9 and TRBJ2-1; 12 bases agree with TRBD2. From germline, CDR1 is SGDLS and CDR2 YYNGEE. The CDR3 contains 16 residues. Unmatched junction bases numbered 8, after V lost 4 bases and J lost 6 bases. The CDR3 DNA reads TGTGCCAGCAGCCCACAGTTGGGACTAGCGGGCAATGAGCAGTTCTTC. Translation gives CASSPQLGLAGNEQFF. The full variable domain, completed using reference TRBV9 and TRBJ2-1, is DSGVTQTPKHLITATGQRVTLRCSPRSGDLSVYWYQQSLDQGLQFLIQYYNGEERAKGNILERFSAQQFPDLHSELNLSSLELGDSALYFCASSPQLGLAGNEQFFGPGTRLTVL.

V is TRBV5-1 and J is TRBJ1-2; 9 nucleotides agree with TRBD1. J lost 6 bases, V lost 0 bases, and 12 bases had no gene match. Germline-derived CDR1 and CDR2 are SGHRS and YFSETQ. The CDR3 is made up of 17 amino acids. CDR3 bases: TGCGCCAGCAGCTTGGTCGCCGTGACAGGGGGGGCCCATGGCTACACCTTC. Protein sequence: CASSLVAVTGGAHGYTF.

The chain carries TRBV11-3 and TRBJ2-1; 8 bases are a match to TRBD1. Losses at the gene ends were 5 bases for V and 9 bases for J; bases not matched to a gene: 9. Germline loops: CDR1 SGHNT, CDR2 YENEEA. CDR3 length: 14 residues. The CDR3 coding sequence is TGTGCCAGCAGCCCCGACAGGGGTACCAGTGAGCAGTTCTTC. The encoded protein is CASSPDRGTSEQFF.

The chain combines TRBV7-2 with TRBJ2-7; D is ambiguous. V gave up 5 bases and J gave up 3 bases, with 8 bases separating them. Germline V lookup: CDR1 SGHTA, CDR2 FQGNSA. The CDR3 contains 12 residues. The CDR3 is CASSPPRYEQYF. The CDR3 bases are TGTGCCAGCAGCCCCCCCCGCTACGAGCAGTACTTC.

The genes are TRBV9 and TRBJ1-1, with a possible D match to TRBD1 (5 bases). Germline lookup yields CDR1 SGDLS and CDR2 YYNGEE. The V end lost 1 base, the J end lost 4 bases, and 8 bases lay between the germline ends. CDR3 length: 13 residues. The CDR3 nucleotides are TGTGCCAGCAGCGTACAGGGTCCCACTGAAGCTTTCTTT. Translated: CASSVQGPTEAFF.

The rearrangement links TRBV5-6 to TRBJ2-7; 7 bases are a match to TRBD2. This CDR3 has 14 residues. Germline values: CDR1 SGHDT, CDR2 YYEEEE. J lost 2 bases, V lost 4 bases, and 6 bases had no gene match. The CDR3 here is CASSPSGSPYEQYF. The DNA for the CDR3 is TGTGCCAGCAGCCCTAGCGGCTCCCCCTACGAGCAGTACTTC. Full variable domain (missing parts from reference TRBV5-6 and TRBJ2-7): DAGVTQSPTHLIKTRGQQVTLRCSPKSGHDTVSWYQQALGQGPQFIFQYYEEEERQRGNFPDRFSGHQFPNYSSELNVNALLLGDSALYLCASSPSGSPYEQYFGPGTRLTVT.

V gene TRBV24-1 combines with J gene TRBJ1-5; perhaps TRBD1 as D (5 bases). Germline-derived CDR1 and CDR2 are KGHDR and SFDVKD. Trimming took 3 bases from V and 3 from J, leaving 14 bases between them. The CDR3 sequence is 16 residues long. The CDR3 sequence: CATSDPAQGDNQPQHF. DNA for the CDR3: TGTGCCACCAGTGATCCCGCCCAGGGTGACAATCAGCCCCAGCATTTT.

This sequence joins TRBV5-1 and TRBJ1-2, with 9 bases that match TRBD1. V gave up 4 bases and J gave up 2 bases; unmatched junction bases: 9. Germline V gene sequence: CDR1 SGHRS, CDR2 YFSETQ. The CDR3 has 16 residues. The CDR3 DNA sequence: TGCGCCAGCAGCCCGGCTACGGGGACAGGGAACTATGGCTACACCTTC. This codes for CASSPATGTGNYGYTF. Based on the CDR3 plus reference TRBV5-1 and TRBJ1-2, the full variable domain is KAGVTQTPRYLIKTRGQQVTLSCSPISGHRSVSWYQQTPGQGLQFLFEYFSETQRNKGNFPGRFSGRQFSNSRSEMNVSTLELGDSALYLCASSPATGTGNYGYTFGSGTRLTVV.

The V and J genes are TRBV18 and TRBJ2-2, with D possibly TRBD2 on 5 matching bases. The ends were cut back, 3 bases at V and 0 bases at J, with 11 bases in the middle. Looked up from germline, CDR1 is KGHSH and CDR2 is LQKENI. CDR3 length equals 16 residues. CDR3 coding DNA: TGTGCCAGCTCACCCCCGAGGCGGGCGAACACCGGGGAGCTGTTTTTT. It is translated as CASSPPRRANTGELFF. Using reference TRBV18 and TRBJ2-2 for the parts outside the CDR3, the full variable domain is NAGVMQNPRHLVRRRGQEARLRCSPMKGHSHVYWYRQLPEEGLKFMVYLQKENIIDESGMPKERFSAEFPKEGPSILRIQQVVRGDSAAYFCASSPPRRANTGELFFGEGSRLTVL.

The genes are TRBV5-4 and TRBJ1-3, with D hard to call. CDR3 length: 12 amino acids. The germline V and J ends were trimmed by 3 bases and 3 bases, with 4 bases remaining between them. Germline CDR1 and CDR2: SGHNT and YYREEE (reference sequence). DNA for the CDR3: TGTGCCAGCAGCTCCCTTGGAAACACCATATATTTT. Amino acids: CASSSLGNTIYF.

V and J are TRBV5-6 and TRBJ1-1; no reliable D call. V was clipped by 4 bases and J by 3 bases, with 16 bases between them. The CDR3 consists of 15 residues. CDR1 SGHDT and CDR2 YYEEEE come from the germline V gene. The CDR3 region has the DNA TGTGCCAGCAGCCCCTGGCCCCCGGAGCACACTGAAGCTTTCTTT. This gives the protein CASSPWPPEHTEAFF.

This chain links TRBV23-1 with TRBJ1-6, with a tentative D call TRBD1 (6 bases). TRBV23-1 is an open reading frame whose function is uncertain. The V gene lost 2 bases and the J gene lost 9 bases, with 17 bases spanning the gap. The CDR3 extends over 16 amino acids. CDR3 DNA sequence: TGCGCCAGCAGTCAACCCGACAGGTCAGTCGTTTCACCCCTCCACTTT. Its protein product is CASSQPDRSVVSPLHF.

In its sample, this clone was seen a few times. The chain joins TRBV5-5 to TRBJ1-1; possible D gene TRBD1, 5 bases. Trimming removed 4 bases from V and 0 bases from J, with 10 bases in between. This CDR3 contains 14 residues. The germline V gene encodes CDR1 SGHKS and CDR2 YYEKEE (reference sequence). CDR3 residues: CASSLGTLNTEAFF. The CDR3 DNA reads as TGTGCCAGCAGCCTGGGGACTCTGAACACTGAAGCTTTCTTT.

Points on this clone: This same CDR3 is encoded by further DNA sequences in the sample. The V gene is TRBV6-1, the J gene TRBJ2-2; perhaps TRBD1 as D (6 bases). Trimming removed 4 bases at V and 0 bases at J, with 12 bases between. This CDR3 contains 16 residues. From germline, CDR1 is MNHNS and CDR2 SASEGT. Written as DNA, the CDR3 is TGTGCCAGCAGTGTACGACAGGTCTCGAACACCGGGGAGCTGTTTTTT. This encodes CASSVRQVSNTGELFF.

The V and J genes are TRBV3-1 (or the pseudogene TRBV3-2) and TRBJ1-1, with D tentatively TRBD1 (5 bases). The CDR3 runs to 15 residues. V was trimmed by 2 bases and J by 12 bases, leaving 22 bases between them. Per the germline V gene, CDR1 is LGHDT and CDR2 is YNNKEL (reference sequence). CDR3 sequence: CASSQLTGDSRRTFF. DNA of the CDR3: TGTGCCAGCAGCCAATTGACGGGGGATTCGAGAAGAACTTTCTTT.

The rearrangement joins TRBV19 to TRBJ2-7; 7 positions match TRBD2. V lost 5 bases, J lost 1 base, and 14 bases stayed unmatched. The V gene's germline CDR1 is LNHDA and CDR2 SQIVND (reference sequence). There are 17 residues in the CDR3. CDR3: CASSPYIGSGISYEQYF. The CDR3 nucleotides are TGTGCCAGTAGTCCCTACATTGGCAGCGGGATATCCTACGAGCAGTACTTC.

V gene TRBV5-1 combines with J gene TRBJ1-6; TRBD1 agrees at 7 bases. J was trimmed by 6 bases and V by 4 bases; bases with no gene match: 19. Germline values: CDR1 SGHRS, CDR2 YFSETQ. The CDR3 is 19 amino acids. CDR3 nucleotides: TGCGCCAGCAGCCACCAACGACTACACCGGGACAGATTTAATTCACCCCTCCACTTT. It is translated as CASSHQRLHRDRFNSPLHF.

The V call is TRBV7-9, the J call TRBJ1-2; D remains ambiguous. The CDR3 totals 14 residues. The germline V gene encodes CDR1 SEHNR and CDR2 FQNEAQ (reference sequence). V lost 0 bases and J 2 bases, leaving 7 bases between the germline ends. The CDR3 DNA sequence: TGTGCCAGCAGCTTAGCGGTCGAGAACTATGGCTACACCTTC. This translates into CASSLAVENYGYTF.

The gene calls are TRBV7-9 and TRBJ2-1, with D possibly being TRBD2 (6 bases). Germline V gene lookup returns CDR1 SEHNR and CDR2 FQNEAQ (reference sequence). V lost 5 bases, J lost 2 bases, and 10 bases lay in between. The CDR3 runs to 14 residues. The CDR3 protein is CASSTGTPYNEQFF. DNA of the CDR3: TGTGCCAGCAGCACCGGGACTCCCTACAATGAGCAGTTCTTC.

The CDR3 nucleotides read TGTGCCAGCAGCCAAGTTGTGGAGGTCACTTCACCCCTCCACTTT. Protein product: CASSQVVEVTSPLHF. This chain uses TRBV3-1 (or the pseudogene TRBV3-2) with TRBJ1-6; D ambiguous. Germline loops: CDR1 LGHDT, CDR2 YNNKEL (reference sequence). V lost 1 base to trimming and J lost 9 bases, with 13 bases between them. The CDR3 is 15 amino acids.